This is a list of T cell receptor beta chains from one sample in a study of read filtering for tumor transcriptome and immune sequencing. One entry per CDR3 protein, called by TCRdb with MiXCR from the reads. Of fewer than 35,000 distinct CDR3 sequences detected, 15% to 20% appear once; the ten largest clones hold 16%. Sample: a population of CD138-negative cells sorted from bone marrow. Receptor source: a donor aged 40 or over with multiple myeloma. Both conserved end residues are part of each CDR3. A D gene is named only where the DNA matches it firmly. Not all rows give a size; the values are once, few, many and, for expanded clones, a class.

V: TRBV2
D: -
size: many
CDR3: CASQSSPRDTEAFF

V: TRBV20-1
D: -
size: many
CDR3: CSASQGTGANVLTF

V: TRBV20-1
D: -
size: few
CDR3: CSARDPQGYDTGELFF

V: TRBV2
D: -
size: medium-sized
CDR3: CASSVWLPGETQYF

V: TRBV5-6
D: -
size: many
CDR3: CASRFRTDTQYF

V: TRBV28
D: -
size: -
CDR3: CASNPGDLVDSDLTTRLF

V: TRBV2
D: TRBD1
size: -
CDR3: CASSLDRGAYNEQFF

V: TRBV5-1
D: -
size: many
CDR3: CASSQQTNTEAFF

V: TRBV28
D: TRBD1
size: many
CDR3: CASSFLQGARSQPQHF

V: TRBV3-1
D: -
size: many
CDR3: CASSQESETQYF

V: TRBV7-2
D: -
size: few
CDR3: CASSTQDYGLIENEQFF

V: TRBV12-3/TRBV12-4
D: TRBD1
size: many
CDR3: CASSPGTGRRSKDTEAFF

V: TRBV19
D: TRBD2
size: -
CDR3: CASMGLAGQETPYF

V: TRBV5-1
D: -
size: -
CDR3: CASNPGVVPYGYTF

V: TRBV4-1
D: -
size: few
CDR3: CSSSLDPGLEFYGYNF

V: TRBV29-1
D: -
size: few
CDR3: CSVGRQVVNTEAFF

V: TRBV7-9
D: -
size: many
CDR3: CASSPGTSRTDTQYF

V: TRBV5-1
D: TRBD2
size: many
CDR3: CASREREKAEEFF

V: TRBV6-6
D: TRBD1
size: many
CDR3: CASRPGTGGGNIQYF

V: TRBV3-2
D: -
size: many
CDR3: CASSQSPTRSEQYF

V: TRBV2
D: -
size: many
CDR3: CASSAWEASGELFF

V: TRBV28
D: -
size: many
CDR3: CASIPWGKLNTEAFF

V: TRBV29-1
D: -
size: few
CDR3: CSVALGGTQYF

V: TRBV3-1
D: -
size: many
CDR3: CASSQDLDRYTF

V: TRBV28
D: TRBD1
size: many
CDR3: CASTTNVQGASLEKLFF

V: TRBV20-1
D: -
size: many
CDR3: CSARDVTGPSSYEQYF

V: TRBV18
D: TRBD2
size: -
CDR3: CASSPNLGLAGEDTQYF

V: TRBV29-1
D: -
size: many
CDR3: CSVEGGGEYEQYF

V: TRBV6-6
D: -
size: many
CDR3: CASLPMGGTEAFF

V: TRBV18
D: -
size: many
CDR3: CASQGTLGGETQYF

V: TRBV11-2
D: -
size: many
CDR3: CASSLDTGLAETQYF

V: TRBV10-1
D: -
size: many
CDR3: CASSEGSNTGELFF

V: TRBV5-1
D: -
size: -
CDR3: CASGSKTGAEDSPLHF

V: TRBV28
D: -
size: few
CDR3: CASRGASGSTDTQHF

V: TRBV28
D: TRBD1
size: many
CDR3: CASRLDRATNEKLFF

V: TRBV10-3
D: -
size: -
CDR3: CAISDATEKEKLYF

V: TRBV19
D: -
size: many
CDR3: CASKVWFGTAYSNQPQHF

V: TRBV6-6
D: -
size: many
CDR3: CASSLRGTLGTDTQYF

V: TRBV20-1
D: -
size: medium-sized
CDR3: CSARRAGIEQFF

V: TRBV19
D: TRBD1
size: few
CDR3: CASIPTGLAGELFF

V: TRBV7-9
D: -
size: many
CDR3: CASSPGMLGGPIPDTQYF

V: TRBV18
D: -
size: many
CDR3: CASSPYSTEAFF

V: TRBV3-1
D: TRBD2
size: many
CDR3: CASSQITRGSSREQFF

V: TRBV28
D: TRBD2
size: many
CDR3: CASSFGDYDNEQFF

V: TRBV3-1
D: -
size: many
CDR3: CASSSGDGYEQYF

V: TRBV15
D: -
size: -
CDR3: CATSSPNLLTYGYTF

V: TRBV20-1
D: -
size: many
CDR3: CSAPWRGNTEAFF

V: TRBV11-2
D: -
size: many
CDR3: CASSFSSSGYNEQFF

V: TRBV5-1
D: TRBD1
size: few
CDR3: CASSYDGQGASYGYTF

V: TRBV7-2
D: -
size: many
CDR3: CASSRPVGTQYF

V: TRBV27
D: -
size: many
CDR3: CASSYGNTGELFF

V: TRBV10-3
D: TRBD1
size: many
CDR3: CATSTGYEQYF

V: TRBV28
D: TRBD1
size: many
CDR3: CASSFQGAGQETQYF

V: TRBV20-1
D: TRBD1
size: many
CDR3: CSARVRSGDRGSRDYGYTF

V: TRBV20-1
D: -
size: many
CDR3: CSARDLTAEQFF

V: TRBV2
D: -
size: many
CDR3: CASTRDGTSTDTQYF

V: TRBV27
D: TRBD1
size: -
CDR3: CASSPQGDTEAFF

V: TRBV18
D: -
size: many
CDR3: CASSSGNRETQYF

V: TRBV20-1
D: TRBD2
size: -
CDR3: CSAGGLAGRLTDTQYF

V: TRBV20-1
D: TRBD1
size: many
CDR3: CSALQGAAETQYF